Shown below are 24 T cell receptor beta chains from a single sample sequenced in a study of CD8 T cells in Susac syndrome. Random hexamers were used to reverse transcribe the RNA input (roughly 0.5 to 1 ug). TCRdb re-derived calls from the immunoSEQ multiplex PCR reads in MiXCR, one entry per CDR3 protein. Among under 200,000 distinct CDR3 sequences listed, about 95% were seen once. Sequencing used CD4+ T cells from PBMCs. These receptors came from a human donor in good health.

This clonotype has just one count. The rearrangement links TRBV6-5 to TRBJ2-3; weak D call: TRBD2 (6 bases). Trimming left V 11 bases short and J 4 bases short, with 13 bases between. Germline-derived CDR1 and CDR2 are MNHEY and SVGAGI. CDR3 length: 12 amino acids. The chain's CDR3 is CAARGSADTQYF. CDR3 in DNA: TGTGCCGCACGGGGGTCCGCAGATACGCAGTATTTT.

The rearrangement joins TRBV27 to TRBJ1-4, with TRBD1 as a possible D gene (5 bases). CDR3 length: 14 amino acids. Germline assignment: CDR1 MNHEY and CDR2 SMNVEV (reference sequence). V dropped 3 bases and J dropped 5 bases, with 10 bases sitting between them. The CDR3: CASSFVQGNEKLFF. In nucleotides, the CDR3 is TGTGCCAGCAGTTTTGTGCAGGGCAATGAAAAACTGTTTTTT. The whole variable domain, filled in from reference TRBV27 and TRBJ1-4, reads EAQVTQNPRYLITVTGKKLTVTCSQNMNHEYMSWYRQDPGLGLRQIYYSMNVEVTDKGDVPEGYKVSRKEKRNFPLILESPSPNQTSLYFCASSFVQGNEKLFFGSGTQLSVL.

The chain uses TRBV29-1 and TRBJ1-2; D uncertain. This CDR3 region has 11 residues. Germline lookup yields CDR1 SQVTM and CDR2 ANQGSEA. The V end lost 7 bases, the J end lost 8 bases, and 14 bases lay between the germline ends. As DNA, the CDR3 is TGCAGCGCCGCGGTTTCTCAGGGCTACACCTTC. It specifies CSAAVSQGYTF.

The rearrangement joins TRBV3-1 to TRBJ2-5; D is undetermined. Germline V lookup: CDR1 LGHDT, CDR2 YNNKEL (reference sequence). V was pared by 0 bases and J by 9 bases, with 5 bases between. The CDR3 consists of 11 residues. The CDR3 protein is CASSQERAQYF. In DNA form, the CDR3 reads TGTGCCAGCAGCCAAGAAAGGGCCCAGTACTTC.

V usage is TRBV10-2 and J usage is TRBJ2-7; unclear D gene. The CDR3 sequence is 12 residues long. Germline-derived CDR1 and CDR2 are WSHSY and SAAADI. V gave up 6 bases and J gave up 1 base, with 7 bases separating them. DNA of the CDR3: TGCGCCAGCAGGACTGATTCCTACGAGCAGTACGTC. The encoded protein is CASRTDSYEQYV.

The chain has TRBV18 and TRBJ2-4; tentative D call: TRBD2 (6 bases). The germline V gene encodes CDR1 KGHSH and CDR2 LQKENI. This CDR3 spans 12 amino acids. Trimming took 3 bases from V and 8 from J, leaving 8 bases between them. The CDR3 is CASSPSGDIQYF. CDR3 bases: TGTGCCAGCTCACCGTCGGGAGACATTCAGTACTTC.

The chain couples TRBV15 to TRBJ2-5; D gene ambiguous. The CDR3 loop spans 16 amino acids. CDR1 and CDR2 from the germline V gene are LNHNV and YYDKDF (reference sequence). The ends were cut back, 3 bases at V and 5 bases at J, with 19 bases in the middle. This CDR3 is CATSRDGSIGRETQYF. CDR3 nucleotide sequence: TGTGCCACCAGCAGGGACGGATCCATCGGGCGGGAGACCCAGTACTTC.

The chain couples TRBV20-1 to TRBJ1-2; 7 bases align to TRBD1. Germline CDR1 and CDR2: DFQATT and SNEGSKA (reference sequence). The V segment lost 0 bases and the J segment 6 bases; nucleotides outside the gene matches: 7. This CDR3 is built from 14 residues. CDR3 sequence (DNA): TGCAGTGCTAGAGATCTCGGAACAGGGGATGGCTACACCTTC. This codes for CSARDLGTGDGYTF.

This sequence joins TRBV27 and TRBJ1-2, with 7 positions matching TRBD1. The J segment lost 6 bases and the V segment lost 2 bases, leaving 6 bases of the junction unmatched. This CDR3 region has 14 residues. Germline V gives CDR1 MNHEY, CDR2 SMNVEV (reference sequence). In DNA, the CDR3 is TGTGCCAGCAGTTTAACGGCCCAGGGGGATGGCTACACCTTC. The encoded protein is CASSLTAQGDGYTF.

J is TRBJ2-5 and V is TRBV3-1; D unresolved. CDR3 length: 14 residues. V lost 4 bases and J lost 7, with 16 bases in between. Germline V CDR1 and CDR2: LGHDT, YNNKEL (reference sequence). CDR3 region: CASSPAVGYRTQYF. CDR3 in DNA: TGTGCCAGCAGCCCTGCGGTAGGATACCGGACCCAGTACTTC.

The CDR3 nucleotides are TGCAGCGCCGGACAGGCAACCTCTGGAAACACCATATATTTT. Encoded protein: CSAGQATSGNTIYF. V usage is TRBV20-1 and J usage is TRBJ1-3; 7 bases are a match to TRBD1. The CDR3 spans 14 residues. Germline-derived CDR1 and CDR2 are DFQATT and SNEGSKA (reference sequence).

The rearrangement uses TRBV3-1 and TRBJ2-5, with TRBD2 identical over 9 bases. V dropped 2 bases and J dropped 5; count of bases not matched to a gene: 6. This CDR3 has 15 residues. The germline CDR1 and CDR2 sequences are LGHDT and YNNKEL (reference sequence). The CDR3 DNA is TGTGCCAGCAGCCAATGGCTAGCGGGGCATGAGACCCAGTACTTC. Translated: CASSQWLAGHETQYF.

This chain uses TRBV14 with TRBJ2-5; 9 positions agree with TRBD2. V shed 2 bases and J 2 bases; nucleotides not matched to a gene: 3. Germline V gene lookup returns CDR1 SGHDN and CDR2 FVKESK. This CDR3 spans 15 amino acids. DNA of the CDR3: TGTGCCAGCAGCCAACTGCGGGAGGGTCAAGAGACCCAGTACTTC. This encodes CASSQLREGQETQYF.

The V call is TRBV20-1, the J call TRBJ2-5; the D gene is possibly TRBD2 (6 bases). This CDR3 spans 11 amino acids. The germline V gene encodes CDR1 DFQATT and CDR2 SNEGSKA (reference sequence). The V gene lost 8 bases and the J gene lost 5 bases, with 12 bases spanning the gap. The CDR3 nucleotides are TGCAGTCCCTCGGGGGTCGAGACCCAGTACTTC. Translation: CSPSGVETQYF.

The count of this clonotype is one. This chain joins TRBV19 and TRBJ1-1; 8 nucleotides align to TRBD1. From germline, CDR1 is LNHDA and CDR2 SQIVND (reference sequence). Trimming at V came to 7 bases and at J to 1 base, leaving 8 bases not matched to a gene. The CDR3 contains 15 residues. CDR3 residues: CASTPSDRENTEAFF. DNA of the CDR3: TGTGCCAGTACCCCTTCGGACAGGGAGAACACTGAAGCTTTCTTT.

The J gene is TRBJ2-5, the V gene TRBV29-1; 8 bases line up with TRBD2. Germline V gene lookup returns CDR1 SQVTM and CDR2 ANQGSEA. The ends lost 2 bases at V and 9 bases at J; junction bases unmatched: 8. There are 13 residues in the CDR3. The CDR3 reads CSVEHSRRGAQYF. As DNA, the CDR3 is TGCAGCGTTGAACACTCCCGGCGGGGGGCCCAGTACTTC.

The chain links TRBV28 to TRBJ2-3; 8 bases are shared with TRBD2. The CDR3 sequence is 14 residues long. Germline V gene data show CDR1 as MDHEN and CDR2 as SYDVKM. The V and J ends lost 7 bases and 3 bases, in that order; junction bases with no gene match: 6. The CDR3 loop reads CASTSSSGTDTQYF. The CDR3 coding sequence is TGTGCCAGCACCAGCTCTAGCGGGACAGATACGCAGTATTTT. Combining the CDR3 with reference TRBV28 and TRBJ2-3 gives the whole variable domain DVKVTQSSRYLVKRTGEKVFLECVQDMDHENMFWYRQDPGLGLRLIYFSYDVKMKEKGDIPEGYSVSREKKERFSLILESASTNQTSMYLCASTSSSGTDTQYFGPGTRLTVL.

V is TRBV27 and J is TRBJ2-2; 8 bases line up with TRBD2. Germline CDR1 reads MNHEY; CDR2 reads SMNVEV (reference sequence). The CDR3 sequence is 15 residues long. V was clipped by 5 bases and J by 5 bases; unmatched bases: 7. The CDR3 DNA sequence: TGTGCCAGCAGTCAGCGGGGGCTGTTAACCGGGGAGCTGTTTTTT. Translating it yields CASSQRGLLTGELFF.

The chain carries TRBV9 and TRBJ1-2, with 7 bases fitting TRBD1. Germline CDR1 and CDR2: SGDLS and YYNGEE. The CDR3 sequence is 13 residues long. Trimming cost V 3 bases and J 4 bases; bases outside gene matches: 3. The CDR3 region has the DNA TGTGCCAGCAGCGAGACAGGGTCCTATGGCTACACCTTC. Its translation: CASSETGSYGYTF.

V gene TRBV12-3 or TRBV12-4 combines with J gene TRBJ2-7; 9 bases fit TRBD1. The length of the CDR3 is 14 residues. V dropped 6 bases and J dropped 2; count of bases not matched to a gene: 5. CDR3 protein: CASRDRGSAYEQYV. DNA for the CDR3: TGTGCCAGCAGGGACAGGGGTTCGGCCTACGAGCAGTACGTC.

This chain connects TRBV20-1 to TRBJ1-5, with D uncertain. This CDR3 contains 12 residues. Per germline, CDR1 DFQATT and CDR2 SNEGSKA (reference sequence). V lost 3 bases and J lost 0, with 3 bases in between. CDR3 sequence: CSASPSNQPQHF. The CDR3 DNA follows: TGCAGTGCTAGTCCTAGCAATCAGCCCCAGCATTTT.

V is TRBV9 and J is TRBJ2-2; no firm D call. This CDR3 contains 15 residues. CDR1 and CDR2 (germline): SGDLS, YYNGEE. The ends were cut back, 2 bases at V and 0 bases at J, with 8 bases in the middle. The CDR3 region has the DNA TGTGCCAGCAGCGTGTCTGGGACGAACACCGGGGAGCTGTTTTTT. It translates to CASSVSGTNTGELFF.

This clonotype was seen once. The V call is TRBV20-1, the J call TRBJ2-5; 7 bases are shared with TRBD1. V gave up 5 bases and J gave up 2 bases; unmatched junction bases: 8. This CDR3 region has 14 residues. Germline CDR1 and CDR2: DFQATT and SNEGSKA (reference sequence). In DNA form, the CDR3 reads TGCAGTGCTCCACTACAGGGGCCGCAAGAGACCCAGTACTTC. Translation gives CSAPLQGPQETQYF.

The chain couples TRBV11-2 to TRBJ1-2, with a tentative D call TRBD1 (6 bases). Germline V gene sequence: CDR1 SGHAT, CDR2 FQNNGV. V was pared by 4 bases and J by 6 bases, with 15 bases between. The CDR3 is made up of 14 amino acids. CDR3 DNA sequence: TGTGCCAGCAGCTCCCTCGTGAGGGGGGATGGCTACACCTTC. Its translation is CASSSLVRGDGYTF.